This T cell receptor beta chain was sequenced during a study of blood T cell repertoires in COVID-19. This CDR3 has 14 residues. Germline CDR1 is MDHEN and CDR2 is SYDVKM. V lost 2 bases and J lost 4, with 10 bases in between. Only in-frame clones appear in the TCRdb table, and some are missing; sequencing was by immunoSEQ multiplex PCR. The table includes about 14,000 clones, 73% detected once. The source is a man between 65 and 80 years old with acute or convalescent COVID-19. The V gene is TRBV28, the J gene TRBJ2-3; D is ambiguous. The specimen sequenced was peripheral blood. CDR3 sequence reads: CASSLPLGPDTQYF. The CDR3 DNA is TGTGCCAGCAGTTTACCGCTAGGCCCAGATACGCAGTATTTT.